What follows describes a single T cell receptor beta chain. Its target is unknown. Methods described previously were used for bulk TCR libraries, and listed TCR primers were applied. In TCRdb, the PCR reads were re-called with MiXCR into one record per CDR3 protein. In the table there are roughly 630,000 distinct CDR3 sequences, roughly 23% of which are singletons. This entry belongs to a study of molecular identifiers for immune sequencing clone quantification. Study outcomes and limitations: Clones above 20 RNA copies held over 97% of effector molecules, under 1% in naive cells. Jurkat TCR RNA spiked in from one cell reportedly remained identifiable amid over 850,000 naive cells.

The CDR3 loop spans 15 amino acids. CDR1 SEHNR and CDR2 FQNEAQ come from the germline V gene (reference sequence). V lost 6 bases, J lost 10 bases, and 9 bases stayed unmatched. The specimen sequenced was naive CD8+ T cells from blood, with Jurkat cell RNA spiked in. This sample's subset: FACS-sorted CD8+CD4-CCR7+CD45RA+ naive T cells. The clonotype comes from a human donor in good health. Some libraries in this study had Jurkat cell RNA spiked in. The genes are TRBV7-9 and TRBJ1-6, with 10 bases that match TRBD1. The CDR3 reads CASSTGTGVDSPLHF. CDR3 sequence (DNA): TGTGCCAGCAGTACCGGGACAGGGGTAGACTCACCCCTCCACTTT.